What follows describes a single T cell receptor beta chain. The antigen this receptor binds is unknown. The record has no base qualities; no much larger clone is one base away. TCRbeta CDR3 regions were amplified from genomic DNA by means of the immunoSEQ Assay, a bias-controlled multiplex PCR. On the authors' methods: Within the assay, amplification of reference gene primers was used to estimate how many nucleated cells each sample contained. Sequence reads were collapsed and filtered to measure the absolute abundance of every unique TCRbeta CDR3 rearrangement. For each sample, productive Simpson clonality was calculated by taking the square root of Simpson's diversity index across productive rearrangements. Entries here come from immuneACCESS through TCRdb and include only in-frame sequences with V and J called. Some clones fail to appear in such tables; in the studies checked, an unresolved V gene covers under half of the shortfall, and the cause of the remainder is unknown. That table supplies the V and J calls and clone size; D and trimming were determined from the DNA. The sample includes about 100,000 clones, with more than 75% observed a single time. The ten biggest clones cover around a quarter of the sample.

The data stem from a study of blood T cell repertoires in COVID-19 (TCRdb year 2020). Looking at the study overall: Samples from collaborators originated in the United States, Italy and Spain and spanned both the acute and convalescent phases of COVID-19. Deeply sampled blood TCRbeta repertoires from subjects exposed to, actively infected with, or recovered from COVID-19 were included in the dataset. A de-identified subject ID, COVID-19 status, age in years and sex were almost always included in the sample metadata. The prospective study material was composed of cDNA or gDNA derived from T cells, B-cell-depleted T cells, or PBMCs. A freely available public database, intended as a resource for researchers studying the immune response to SARS-CoV-2, is where the repertoires were released. Where HLA class I and class II types were available, the types were taken from metadata supplied by the sample provider, not from assay-based typing. The samples were drawn from two sources: the first 160 participants of the ongoing ImmuneRACE study, and 950 to 1,500 subjects contributed by 6 global collaborators. What the study reported, not specific to this receptor: The amount of clinical and demographic metadata varied by source and participant and was provided uncurated.

Whole blood was collected in K2EDTA tubes by collaborating institutions according to the institutions' own protocols. For TCRbeta analysis, collaborator samples were shipped as frozen whole blood, as isolated PBMCs, or as DNA extracted from either sample type. This clonotype was obtained from a man in his 60s with acute or convalescent COVID-19. Sequenced input: peripheral blood.

Here is the DNA: TGTGCCAGCAGCAGACCTACTACCCACCAAGAGACCCAGTACTTC. This sequence encodes CASSRPTTHQETQYF. The chain is encoded by TRBV7-9 joined to TRBJ2-5; the D gene identity is not certain. CDR3 length: 15 amino acids, cysteine to phenylalanine. This entry keeps only the CDR3 DNA: 45 bases, framed from base 1. Trimming takes 5 bases from V and 0 bases from J, and the germline ends sit 13 bases apart. The germline V gene encodes CDR1 SEHNR and CDR2 FQNEAQ (reference sequence).